The clone carrying this T cell receptor (beta chain) has only a few counts. Its antigen is not identified. These data belong to a study of CD8+ T cells in alopecia areata. Study background: Patients in the treated group were given tofacitinib by mouth, 5 to 10 mg twice a day. Tofacitinib therapy lasting 6 to 18 months was followed by 6 months off drug.

Overall study results and limits: Normal skin's resident alphabeta T cells are sequenced alongside lesional scalp T cells. Affected scalp, especially in alopecia totalis/universalis, had a higher clonality than normal scalp did.

The sequencing template was cDNA reverse transcribed from extracted RNA. Profiled with immunoSEQ multiplex PCR; TCRdb holds only in-frame clones, not every one. The sample holds some 130,000 clones, 49% seen once. The CDR3 spans 12 residues. The V gene lost 6 bases and the J gene lost 5 bases, with 11 bases spanning the gap. Per the germline V gene, CDR1 is LNHDA and CDR2 is SQIVND (reference sequence). The genes are TRBV19 and TRBJ2-7; D is uncertain. The specimen comprised CD8+ T cells sorted from blood, sampled at week 0. The clonotype originates from a human donor with alopecia areata. The DNA of the CDR3 is TGTGCCAGTAGGATACTTGTTGACGAGCAGTACTTC. Amino acid sequence: CASRILVDEQYF.